This T cell receptor beta chain was found in a study of CD8 T cells in Susac syndrome. Study-wide results and limits: It was acknowledged in the study that its TCR sequencing and HLA analysis involved a relatively small number of individuals.

Controls were age- and sex-matched healthy donors. Both CD4+ and CD8+ T cells were negatively isolated, and TEMRA cells underwent FACS enrichment. Reverse transcription of about 0.45 to 1 ug RNA used random hexamers. Each CDR3 protein is one row after TCRdb ran MiXCR on the immunoSEQ multiplex PCR reads. There are more than 85,000 distinct CDR3 sequences in the sample; about 96% occur only once, and about 0.095% lies in the top ten. In the case of this clonotype: The antigen is not known.

The origin of this receptor is a human donor in good health. The sequencing sample was made of CD4+ T cells from PBMCs.

The CDR3 loop reads CSASGQALTQNIQYF. In DNA form, the CDR3 reads TGCAGTGCTTCTGGACAGGCGCTGACCCAAAACATTCAGTACTTC. The chain links TRBV20-1 to TRBJ2-4; the match to TRBD1 covers 7 bases. The V and J ends lost 5 bases and 5 bases, in that order; junction bases with no gene match: 12. Looked up from germline, CDR1 is DFQATT and CDR2 is SNEGSKA (reference sequence). The CDR3 covers 15 residues.